The entry below gives a single T cell receptor beta chain sequence along with its context. Germline CDR1 is LGHDT and CDR2 is YNNKEL (reference sequence). Trimming at V came to 3 bases and at J to 8 bases, leaving 5 bases not matched to a gene. This CDR3 contains 14 residues. Original data processing: Researchers report that nucleated cell counts were estimated from reference gene primer amplification. Sequencing was performed with immunoSEQ multiplex PCR; in TCRdb, only in-frame clones are kept and a portion is missing. D and trimming come from the DNA, and the V and J calls and clone size come from that table. Of roughly 100,000 clones in the sample, 80% to 90% were seen once. These data come from a study of blood T cell repertoires in COVID-19. As for the study in general: COVID-19 samples collected from the United States, Italy and Spain covered acute and convalescent phases. From T cells, B-cell-depleted T cells, or PBMCs came the material, which was cDNA or gDNA.

The clonotype was recovered from a woman between 65 and 79 years old with acute or convalescent COVID-19. The chain has TRBV3-1 (or the pseudogene TRBV3-2) and TRBJ1-4, with 8 nucleotides matching TRBD1. Sample: peripheral blood. CDR3 sequence (DNA): TGTGCCAGCAGCCAGTGGGACAGGATGGAAAAACTGTTTTTT. Protein: CASSQWDRMEKLFF.